This passage covers 20 T cell receptor beta chains from one sample sequenced in a study of T cell changes during pregnancy in multiple sclerosis. TCRdb keeps only in-frame clones here, not all; method: immunoSEQ multiplex PCR. The sample shows around 88,000 clones, roughly 92% of them seen only once. This specimen consisted of peripheral blood, obtained in the first trimester of pregnancy. Receptor source: a female donor with multiple sclerosis, enrolled in a pregnancy study.

The V gene is TRBV27, the J gene TRBJ2-1; unclear D gene. The CDR3 contains 13 residues. Germline values: CDR1 MNHEY, CDR2 SMNVEV (reference sequence). Trimming left V 7 bases short and J 2 bases short, with 9 bases between. The CDR3 loop is CASNSGTYNEQFF. DNA for the CDR3: TGTGCCAGCAATAGTGGTACCTACAATGAGCAGTTCTTC.

The V gene is TRBV19, the J gene TRBJ1-1; maybe TRBD1 (6 bases). The V and J ends lost 7 bases and 7 bases respectively, with 13 bases between them. Germline V gene data show CDR1 as LNHDA and CDR2 as SQIVND (reference sequence). The CDR3 extends over 12 amino acids. CDR3 sequence reads: CASTEGTYEAFF. CDR3 nucleotides: TGTGCCAGTACCGAGGGGACATATGAAGCTTTCTTT.

V is TRBV9 and J is TRBJ2-7; 9 bases are a match to TRBD2. V lost 0 bases to trimming and J lost 6 bases; unmatched junction nucleotides: 7. Germline loops: CDR1 SGDLS, CDR2 YYNGEE. CDR3 length: 15 amino acids. CDR3 region: CASSVAAGGPIEQYF. The CDR3 DNA reads as TGTGCCAGCAGCGTAGCGGCGGGAGGGCCCATCGAGCAGTACTTC. Full variable domain (rest looked up from reference TRBV9 and TRBJ2-7): DSGVTQTPKHLITATGQRVTLRCSPRSGDLSVYWYQQSLDQGLQFLIQYYNGEERAKGNILERFSAQQFPDLHSELNLSSLELGDSALYFCASSVAAGGPIEQYFGPGTRLTVT.

V and J are TRBV6-6 and TRBJ2-5; 10 bases line up with TRBD2. V lost 6 bases and J lost 3; bases outside the gene matches: 4. The CDR3 length is 14 residues. The germline V gene has CDR1 MNHNY and CDR2 SVGAGI (reference sequence). The CDR3 sequence: CASSHGLAEETQYF. The CDR3, as DNA: TGTGCCAGCAGCCACGGACTAGCGGAAGAGACCCAGTACTTC.

V is TRBV5-5 and J is TRBJ2-7, with 11 positions matching TRBD1. Looked up from germline, CDR1 is SGHKS and CDR2 is YYEKEE (reference sequence). The CDR3 totals 15 residues. With 0 bases clipped from V and 3 bases from J, the junction kept 2 bases outside the gene matches. CDR3 in DNA: TGTGCCAGCAGCTTGGGGACAGGGGGCTTCTACGAGCAGTACTTC. Translated, it gives CASSLGTGGFYEQYF.

The J gene is TRBJ2-7, the V gene TRBV18; unclear D gene. The CDR3 runs to 13 residues. Germline V CDR1 and CDR2: KGHSH, LQKENI. V was pared by 0 bases and J by 6 bases, with 9 bases between. The DNA of the CDR3 is TGTGCCAGCTCACCACCTCGAGGAGCCGAGCAGTACTTC. This encodes CASSPPRGAEQYF.

The CDR3 DNA follows: TGTGCCAGCAGGACAGGGGGGAACCACTACGAGCAGTACTTC. Amino acid sequence: CASRTGGNHYEQYF. The chain recombines TRBV6-5 with TRBJ2-7; 9 bases match TRBD1. J gave up 3 bases and V 6 bases, and 6 bases lay outside the gene matches. The CDR3 length is 14 residues. Germline CDR1 reads MNHEY; CDR2 reads SVGAGI.

The chain has TRBV7-9 and TRBJ1-2; 7 nucleotides match TRBD1. This CDR3 has 15 residues. V shed 5 bases, J shed 0 bases, and the junction held 6 bases outside the gene matches. Per germline, CDR1 SEHNR and CDR2 FQNEAQ (reference sequence). The CDR3 DNA sequence: TGTGCCAGCAGCGTCCTGACAGGGTCTAACTATGGCTACACCTTC. Translated, it gives CASSVLTGSNYGYTF.

The J gene is TRBJ2-2, the V gene TRBV6-1, with no clear D. Trimming removed 3 bases at V and 5 bases at J, with 10 bases between. Germline V gene data show CDR1 as MNHNS and CDR2 as SASEGT. There are 14 residues in the CDR3. The CDR3 here is CASSDARGTGELFF. CDR3 DNA sequence: TGTGCCAGCAGTGACGCCCGAGGAACCGGGGAGCTGTTTTTT.

The genes are TRBV10-3 and TRBJ2-2; 11 bases align to TRBD2. The CDR3 totals 16 residues. Trimming removed 2 bases from V and 6 bases from J; junction bases left unmatched: 5. Germline V lookup: CDR1 ENHRY, CDR2 SYGVKD. CDR3 DNA sequence: TGTGCCATCAGTGAGGGACTAGCGGGTAGCGCCGGGGAGCTGTTTTTT. Protein product: CAISEGLAGSAGELFF.

The CDR3 DNA follows: TGCGCCAGCAGTCCCGGGACAGCTTCAGATACGCAGTATTTT. Translation: CASSPGTASDTQYF. The gene calls are TRBV5-1 and TRBJ2-3; 7 bases align to TRBD1. V dropped 5 bases and J dropped 4; count of bases not matched to a gene: 7. The CDR3 length is 14 residues. Germline V gives CDR1 SGHRS, CDR2 YFSETQ.

This chain connects TRBV5-8 to TRBJ1-1; unclear D gene. Germline V gene data show CDR1 as SGHTS and CDR2 as YDEGEE. Between the trimmed V and J ends, which lost 1 base and 2 bases, there was a span of 9 bases. The CDR3 runs to 14 residues. CDR3 in DNA: TGTGCCAGCAGCTTGCACAGCTTTAACACTGAAGCTTTCTTT. Its translation: CASSLHSFNTEAFF. Complete variable domain (other parts from reference TRBV5-8 and TRBJ1-1): EAGVTQSPTHLIKTRGQQATLRCSPISGHTSVYWYQQALGLGLQFLLWYDEGEERNRGNFPPRFSGRQFPNYSSELNVNALELEDSALYLCASSLHSFNTEAFFGQGTRLTVV.

The rearrangement joins TRBV19 to TRBJ1-1, with 9 bases that match TRBD1. Germline assignment: CDR1 LNHDA and CDR2 SQIVND (reference sequence). V gave up 2 bases and J gave up 5 bases; unmatched junction bases: 15. CDR3 length equals 18 residues. CDR3 in amino acids: CASSIRANRGQRDTEAFF. CDR3 DNA: TGTGCCAGTAGTATAAGGGCTAACAGGGGGCAGAGGGATACTGAAGCTTTCTTT.

The rearrangement links TRBV6-5 to TRBJ2-5, with 9 bases matching TRBD1. Germline CDR1 reads MNHEY; CDR2 reads SVGAGI. The CDR3 contains 14 residues. With 6 bases clipped from V and 3 bases from J, the junction kept 5 bases outside the gene matches. The CDR3 region is CASRPDRGEETQYF. CDR3 DNA: TGTGCCAGCAGACCGGACAGGGGAGAAGAGACCCAGTACTTC.

The chain joins TRBV5-1 to TRBJ2-7; the D gene is possibly TRBD2 (5 bases). The CDR3 has 13 amino acids. The ends were cut back, 9 bases at V and 5 bases at J, with 18 bases in the middle. Germline-derived CDR1 and CDR2 are SGHRS and YFSETQ. CDR3 in DNA: TGCGCCACCAGTGAGGTCCCGAGGGACGAGCAGTACTTC. Its protein product is CATSEVPRDEQYF.

This sequence joins TRBV5-6 and TRBJ2-1, with 7 positions matching TRBD1. Germline trimming cut 1 base from V and 6 bases from J; bases unmatched to any gene: 10. The CDR3 consists of 16 residues. CDR1 SGHDT and CDR2 YYEEEE come from the germline V gene. CDR3 amino acids: CASSLIRTGKSNEQFF. In nucleotides, the CDR3 is TGTGCCAGCAGCTTGATCAGGACAGGCAAGTCCAATGAGCAGTTCTTC.

This chain joins TRBV19 and TRBJ2-7, with D hard to call. Deletions cut 5 bases from V and 2 bases from J, with 13 bases between. Germline values: CDR1 LNHDA, CDR2 SQIVND (reference sequence). The CDR3 totals 14 residues. The CDR3 region is CASSQPGAAYEQYF. CDR3 DNA sequence: TGTGCCAGTAGTCAACCTGGAGCCGCCTACGAGCAGTACTTC.

This rearrangement joins TRBV28 to TRBJ2-3; 8 nucleotides line up with TRBD1. J lost 4 bases, V lost 8 bases, and 11 bases had no gene match. Germline loops: CDR1 MDHEN, CDR2 SYDVKM. The CDR3 is 15 amino acids. Here the CDR3 DNA reads TGTGCCAGCGTTGAGACAGGGGCAAACGCAGATACGCAGTATTTT. Its protein product is CASVETGANADTQYF. Drawing the rest from reference TRBV28 and TRBJ2-3, the complete variable domain is DVKVTQSSRYLVKRTGEKVFLECVQDMDHENMFWYRQDPGLGLRLIYFSYDVKMKEKGDIPEGYSVSREKKERFSLILESASTNQTSMYLCASVETGANADTQYFGPGTRLTVL.

This sequence joins TRBV13 and TRBJ2-7; D might be TRBD2 (6 bases). The CDR3 loop spans 14 amino acids. The ends were cut back, 3 bases at V and 2 bases at J, with 11 bases in the middle. Germline CDR1 PRHDT, CDR2 FYEKMQ (reference sequence). CDR3 DNA sequence: TGTGCCAGCAGCTTTCACGGAGGGACCTACGAGCAGTACTTC. Protein product: CASSFHGGTYEQYF.

The chain is built from TRBV7-8 and TRBJ2-7; TRBD2 might be the D (5 bases). Between the trimmed V and J ends, which lost 0 bases and 0 bases, there was a span of 6 bases. Germline V lookup: CDR1 SGHVS, CDR2 FQNEAQ. This CDR3 contains 14 residues. CDR3 region: CASSLAEASYEQYF. The CDR3 DNA follows: TGTGCCAGCAGCTTAGCGGAGGCCTCCTACGAGCAGTACTTC.